The TCR beta chain described here comes from a study of cytomegalovirus exposure and HLA in healthy donors. Study at large: Most donors, about 82% of 398 genotyped, fell in the Caucasian-associated ancestry cluster. The study, taken as a whole, reports: The classifier was said to identify cytomegalovirus status with high specificity and sensitivity. Previously analyzed data showed that most TCR beta V segments were productive at a frequency of about 87% or about 30%.

The PCR was carried out with 60 Vbeta primers and 13 Jbeta primers. Profiling relied on immunoSEQ multiplex PCR, and the TCRdb table lists in-frame clones only, not all of them. The sample yields 95,000 to 150,000 clones, approximately 80% seen once. Germline V lookup: CDR1 WNHNN, CDR2 SYGVQD (reference sequence). The CDR3 runs 13 residues. The trim removed 4 bases at V and 7 bases at J, leaving 3 bases unmatched. Comment on this clone: What it recognizes is unknown.

The chain combines TRBV10-1 with TRBJ2-5, with 10 nucleotides matching TRBD2. The sequence derives from a woman in her thirties or forties in good health and CMV-seronegative. Sample: PBMCs. CDR3 loop: CASSGASGGTQYF. The CDR3 DNA reads as TGCGCCAGCAGTGGGGCTAGCGGGGGGACCCAGTACTTC.